These T cell receptor beta chains were read from a single sample in a study of PD-1 blockade in mismatch repair-deficient tumors. Generated by immunoSEQ multiplex PCR, the TCRdb table keeps only in-frame clones and is missing some. The sample gives 40,000 or so clones, 70% to 80% of which show up once; over 20% is in the top ten. The sample in question was peripheral blood, obtained 4 weeks after starting pembrolizumab. The receptor set was obtained from an adult with mismatch repair-deficient cancer. The CDR3 runs from the conserved cysteine through the conserved F or W. D genes are given only for firm matches. Only part of the rows carry a size: once, few, many, or a class if the clone is expanded.

J: TRBJ2-7; V: TRBV19; D: -; size: -; CDR3: CASSIGSTGFYEQYF; DNA: TGTGCCAGTAGTATCGGTTCCACAGGGTTTTACGAGCAGTACTTC
J: TRBJ2-7; V: TRBV5-1; D: TRBD2; size: -; CDR3: CASSTATSGAAQYF; DNA: TGCGCCAGCAGCACCGCGACTAGCGGTGCCGCGCAGTACTTC
J: TRBJ1-1; V: TRBV19; D: -; size: -; CDR3: CASSTITGLWAEAFF; DNA: TGTGCCAGTAGTACCATTACAGGGCTGTGGGCTGAAGCTTTCTTT
J: TRBJ1-3; V: TRBV18; D: -; size: -; CDR3: CASSQSYGDSGNTIYF; DNA: TGTGCCAGCTCCCAGAGTTACGGGGACTCTGGAAACACCATATATTTT
J: TRBJ2-7; V: TRBV6-6; D: TRBD2; size: -; CDR3: CASSYRASSGGHEQYF; DNA: TGTGCCAGCAGTTACAGAGCATCTAGCGGGGGCCACGAGCAGTACTTC
J: TRBJ2-7; V: TRBV5-1; D: -; size: once; CDR3: CASSVDRLSYEQYF; DNA: TGCGCCAGCAGCGTAGACAGGTTATCCTACGAGCAGTACTTC
J: TRBJ2-1; V: TRBV29-1; D: TRBD2; size: -; CDR3: CSVEDLGGRDPSSYNEQFF; DNA: TGCAGCGTTGAAGATCTGGGCGGGAGGGATCCTAGCTCCTACAATGAGCAGTTCTTC
J: TRBJ2-7; V: TRBV14; D: -; size: -; CDR3: CASSLRTNYEQYF; DNA: TGTGCCAGCAGCCTAAGGACAAACTACGAGCAGTACTTC
J: TRBJ2-7; V: TRBV5-1; D: TRBD1; size: -; CDR3: CASSPGTGYVEQYF; DNA: TGCGCCAGCAGCCCCGGGACAGGGTATGTCGAGCAGTACTTC
J: TRBJ2-1; V: TRBV10-2; D: -; size: -; CDR3: CASSESPDRINEQFF; DNA: TGCGCCAGCAGTGAGTCGCCCGACAGGATCAATGAGCAGTTCTTC
J: TRBJ1-1; V: TRBV29-1; D: TRBD1; size: -; CDR3: CSGRDPRDSEAFF; DNA: TGCAGCGGACGAGATCCCCGGGACAGTGAAGCTTTCTTT
J: TRBJ2-5; V: TRBV30; D: TRBD1; size: -; CDR3: CAWSTETGVGETQYF; DNA: TGTGCCTGGAGTACAGAGACAGGGGTGGGAGAGACCCAGTACTTC
J: TRBJ1-5; V: TRBV30; D: -; size: -; CDR3: CAWGGGADQPQHF; DNA: TGTGCCTGGGGAGGGGGGGCGGATCAGCCCCAGCATTTT
J: TRBJ1-4; V: TRBV30; D: -; size: -; CDR3: CAWSVRTDVRREKLFF; DNA: TGTGCCTGGAGTGTCAGGACAGACGTCCGAAGGGAAAAACTGTTTTTT
J: TRBJ2-3; V: TRBV5-4; D: TRBD2; size: -; CDR3: CASSNRLAGEFGTDTQYF; DNA: TGTGCCAGCAGCAACAGACTAGCGGGAGAGTTCGGCACAGATACGCAGTATTTT
J: TRBJ2-2; V: TRBV6-5; D: -; size: -; CDR3: CATRPGGDTGELFF; DNA: TGTGCCACCCGGCCCGGGGGCGACACCGGGGAGCTGTTTTTT
J: TRBJ2-1; V: TRBV5-4; D: TRBD2; size: -; CDR3: CASSSTSGRRNEQFF; DNA: TGTGCCAGCAGCTCTACTAGCGGGAGGAGAAATGAGCAGTTCTTC
J: TRBJ1-5; V: TRBV15; D: -; size: -; CDR3: CATSRGQGGNQPQHF; DNA: TGTGCCACCAGCAGAGGTCAGGGAGGCAATCAGCCCCAGCATTTT
J: TRBJ1-4; V: TRBV7-9; D: -; size: -; CDR3: CASSLGGGHGEKLFF; DNA: TGTGCCAGCAGCTTAGGTGGGGGGCATGGTGAAAAACTGTTTTTT
J: TRBJ1-4; V: TRBV5-2; D: -; size: once; CDR3: CASSLVPDEKLFF; DNA: TGTGCCAGCAGCTTAGTGCCAGACGAAAAACTGTTTTTT
J: TRBJ2-3; V: TRBV7-2; D: -; size: many; CDR3: CASSSGRSTDTQYF; DNA: TGTGCCAGCAGCTCGGGACGTAGCACAGATACGCAGTATTTT
J: TRBJ1-1; V: TRBV29-1; D: -; size: -; CDR3: CSVEDNWTEAFF; DNA: TGCAGCGTTGAGGACAATTGGACTGAAGCTTTCTTT
J: TRBJ2-7; V: TRBV19; D: TRBD1; size: -; CDR3: CASSATGTGLWYEQYF; DNA: TGTGCCAGTAGTGCCACAGGGACAGGGCTTTGGTACGAGCAGTACTTC
J: TRBJ2-7; V: TRBV2; D: -; size: -; CDR3: CASSVGTSYEQYF; DNA: TGTGCCAGCAGTGTGGGAACCTCCTACGAGCAGTACTTC
J: TRBJ2-1; V: TRBV28; D: TRBD2; size: -; CDR3: CASSPGGASEQFF; DNA: TGTGCCAGCAGCCCGGGGGGAGCGAGTGAGCAGTTCTTC